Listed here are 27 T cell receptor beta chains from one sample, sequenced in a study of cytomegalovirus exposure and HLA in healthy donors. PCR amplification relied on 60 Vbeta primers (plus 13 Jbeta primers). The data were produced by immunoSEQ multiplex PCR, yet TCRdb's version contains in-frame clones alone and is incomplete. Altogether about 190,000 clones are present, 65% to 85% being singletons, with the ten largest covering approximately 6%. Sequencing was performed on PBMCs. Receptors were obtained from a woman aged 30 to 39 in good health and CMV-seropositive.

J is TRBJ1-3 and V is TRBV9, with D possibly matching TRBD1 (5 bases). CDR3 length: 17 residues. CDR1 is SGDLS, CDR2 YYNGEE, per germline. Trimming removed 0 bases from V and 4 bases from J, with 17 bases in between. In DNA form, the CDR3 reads TGTGCCAGCAGCGTAGGGGTTGACAGCCACACGGGAAACACCATATATTTT. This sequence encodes CASSVGVDSHTGNTIYF.

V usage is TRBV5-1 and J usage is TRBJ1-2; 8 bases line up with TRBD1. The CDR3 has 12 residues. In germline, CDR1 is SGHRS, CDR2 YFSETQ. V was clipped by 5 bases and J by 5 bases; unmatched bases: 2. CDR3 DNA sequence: TGCGCCAGCAGAAGGACAGGGTATGGCTACACCTTC. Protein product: CASRRTGYGYTF.

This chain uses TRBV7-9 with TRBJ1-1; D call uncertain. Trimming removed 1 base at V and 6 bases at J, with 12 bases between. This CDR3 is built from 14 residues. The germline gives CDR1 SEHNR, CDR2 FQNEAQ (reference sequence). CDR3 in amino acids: CASSLDQPEAEAFF. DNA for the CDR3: TGTGCCAGCAGCTTAGATCAGCCGGAGGCTGAAGCTTTCTTT.

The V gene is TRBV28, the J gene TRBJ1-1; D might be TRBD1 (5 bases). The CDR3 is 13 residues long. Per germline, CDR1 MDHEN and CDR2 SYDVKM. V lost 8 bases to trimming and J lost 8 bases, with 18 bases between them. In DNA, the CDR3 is TGTGCCAGCGGGCGGGAGGCGACAGTAGAAGCTTTCTTT. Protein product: CASGREATVEAFF.

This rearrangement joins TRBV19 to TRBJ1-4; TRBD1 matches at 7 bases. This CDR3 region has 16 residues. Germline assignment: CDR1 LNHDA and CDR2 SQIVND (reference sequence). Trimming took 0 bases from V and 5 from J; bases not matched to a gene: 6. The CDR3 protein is CASSIDPTGSNEKLFF. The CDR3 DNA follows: TGTGCCAGTAGTATAGACCCGACAGGGTCGAATGAAAAACTGTTTTTT.

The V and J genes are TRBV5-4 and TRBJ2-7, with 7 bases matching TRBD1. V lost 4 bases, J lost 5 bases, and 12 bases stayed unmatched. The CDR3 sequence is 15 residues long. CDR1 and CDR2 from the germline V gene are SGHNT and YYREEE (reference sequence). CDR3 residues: CASSVGAVTGDEQYF. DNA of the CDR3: TGTGCCAGCAGCGTGGGGGCCGTAACAGGGGACGAGCAGTACTTC.

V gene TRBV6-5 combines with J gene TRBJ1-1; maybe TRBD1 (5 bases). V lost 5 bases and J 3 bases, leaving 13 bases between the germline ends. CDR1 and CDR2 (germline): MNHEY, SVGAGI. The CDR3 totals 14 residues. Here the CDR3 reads CASSPQGGDTEAFF. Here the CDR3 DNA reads TGTGCCAGCAGTCCTCAGGGTGGGGACACTGAAGCTTTCTTT.

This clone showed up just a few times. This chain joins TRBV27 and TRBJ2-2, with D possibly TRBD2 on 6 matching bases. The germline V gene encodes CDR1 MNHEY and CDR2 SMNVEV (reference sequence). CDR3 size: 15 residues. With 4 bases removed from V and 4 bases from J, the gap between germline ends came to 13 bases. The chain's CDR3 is CASSSRGLSTGELFF. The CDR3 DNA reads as TGTGCCAGCAGTTCCAGAGGACTAAGCACCGGGGAGCTGTTTTTT.

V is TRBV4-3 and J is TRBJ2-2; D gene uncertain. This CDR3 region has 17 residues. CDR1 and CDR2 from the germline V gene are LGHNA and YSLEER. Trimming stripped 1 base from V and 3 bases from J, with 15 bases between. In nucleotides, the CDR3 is TGCGCCAGCAGCCAAGGTCGTTTGGGCAGACACACCGGGGAGCTGTTTTTT. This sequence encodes CASSQGRLGRHTGELFF.

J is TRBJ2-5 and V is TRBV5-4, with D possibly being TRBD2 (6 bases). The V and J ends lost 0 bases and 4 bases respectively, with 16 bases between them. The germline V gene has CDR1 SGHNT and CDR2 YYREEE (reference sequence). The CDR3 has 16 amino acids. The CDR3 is CASSLDQLTSRETQYF. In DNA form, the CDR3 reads TGTGCCAGCAGCTTGGACCAACTGACTAGTAGAGAGACCCAGTACTTC.

The CDR3 loop reads CASSFAGLDEKLFF. Written as DNA, the CDR3 is TGTGCCAGCAGCTTTGCCGGTCTTGATGAAAAACTGTTTTTT. The chain is built from TRBV7-2 and TRBJ1-4; no firm D call. This CDR3 region has 14 residues. CDR1 and CDR2 from the germline V gene are SGHTA and FQGNSA. Trimming pared 3 bases from V and 6 bases from J, leaving 11 bases between.

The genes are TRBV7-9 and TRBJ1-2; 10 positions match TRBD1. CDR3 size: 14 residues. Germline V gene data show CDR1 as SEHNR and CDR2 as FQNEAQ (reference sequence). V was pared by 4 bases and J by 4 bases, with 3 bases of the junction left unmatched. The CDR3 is CASSSGQGTYGYTF. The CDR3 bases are TGTGCCAGCAGCTCGGGACAGGGGACCTATGGCTACACCTTC.

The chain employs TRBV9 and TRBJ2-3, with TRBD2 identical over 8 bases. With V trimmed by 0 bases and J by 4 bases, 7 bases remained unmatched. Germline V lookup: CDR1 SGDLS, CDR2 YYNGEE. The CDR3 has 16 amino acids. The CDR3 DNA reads TGTGCCAGCAGCGTAGGAGCGGGAGTGGGGGCAGATACGCAGTATTTT. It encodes CASSVGAGVGADTQYF. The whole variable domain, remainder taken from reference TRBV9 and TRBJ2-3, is DSGVTQTPKHLITATGQRVTLRCSPRSGDLSVYWYQQSLDQGLQFLIQYYNGEERAKGNILERFSAQQFPDLHSELNLSSLELGDSALYFCASSVGAGVGADTQYFGPGTRLTVL.

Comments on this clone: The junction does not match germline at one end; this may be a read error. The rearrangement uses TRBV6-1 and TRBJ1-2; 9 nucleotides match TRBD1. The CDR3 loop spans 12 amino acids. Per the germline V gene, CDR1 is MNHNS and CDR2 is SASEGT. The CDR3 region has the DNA TGTGCCAGCACCCGGACAGGGGATGGCAACACCTTC. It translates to CASTRTGDGNTF.

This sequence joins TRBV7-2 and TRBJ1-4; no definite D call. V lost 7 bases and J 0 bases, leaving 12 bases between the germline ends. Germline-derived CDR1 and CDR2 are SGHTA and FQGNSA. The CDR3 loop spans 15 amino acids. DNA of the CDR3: TGTGCCAGCACCCCGTTCCGGGCAACTAATGAAAAACTGTTTTTT. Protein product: CASTPFRATNEKLFF. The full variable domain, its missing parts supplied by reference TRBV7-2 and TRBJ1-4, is GAGVSQSPSNKVTEKGKDVELRCDPISGHTALYWYRQSLGQGLEFLIYFQGNSAPDKSGLPSDRFSAERTGGSVSTLTIQRTQQEDSAVYLCASTPFRATNEKLFFGSGTQLSVL.

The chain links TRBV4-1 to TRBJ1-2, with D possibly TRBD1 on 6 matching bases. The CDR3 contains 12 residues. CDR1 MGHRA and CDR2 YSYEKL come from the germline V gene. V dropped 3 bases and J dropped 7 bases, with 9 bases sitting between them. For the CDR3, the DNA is TGCGCCAGCAGCCAGGGGACATCTGGCTACACCTTC. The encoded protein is CASSQGTSGYTF.

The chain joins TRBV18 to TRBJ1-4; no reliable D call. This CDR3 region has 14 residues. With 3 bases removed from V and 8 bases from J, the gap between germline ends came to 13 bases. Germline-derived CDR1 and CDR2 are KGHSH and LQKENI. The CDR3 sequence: CASSPGLREEKLFF. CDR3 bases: TGTGCCAGCTCACCGGGCCTTCGAGAGGAAAAACTGTTTTTT.

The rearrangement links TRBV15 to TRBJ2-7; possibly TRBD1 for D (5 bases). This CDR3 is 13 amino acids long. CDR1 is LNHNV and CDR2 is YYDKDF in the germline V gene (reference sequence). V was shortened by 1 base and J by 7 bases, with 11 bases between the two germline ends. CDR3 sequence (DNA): TGTGCCACCAGCAGAGGGACACGGCGGGAGCAGTACTTC. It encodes CATSRGTRREQYF.

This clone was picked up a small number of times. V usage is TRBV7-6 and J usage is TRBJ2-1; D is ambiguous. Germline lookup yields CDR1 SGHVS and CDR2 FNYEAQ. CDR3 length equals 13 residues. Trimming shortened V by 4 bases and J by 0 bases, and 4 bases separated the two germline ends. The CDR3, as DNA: TGTGCCAGCAGCTCGAGCTCCTACAATGAGCAGTTCTTC. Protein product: CASSSSSYNEQFF.

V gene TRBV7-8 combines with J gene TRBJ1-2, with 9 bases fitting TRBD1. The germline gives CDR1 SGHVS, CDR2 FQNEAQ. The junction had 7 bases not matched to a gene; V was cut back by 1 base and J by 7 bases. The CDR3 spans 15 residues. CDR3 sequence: CASSLGRDRVGGYTF. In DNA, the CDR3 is TGTGCCAGCAGCTTAGGAAGGGACAGGGTGGGTGGCTACACCTTC.

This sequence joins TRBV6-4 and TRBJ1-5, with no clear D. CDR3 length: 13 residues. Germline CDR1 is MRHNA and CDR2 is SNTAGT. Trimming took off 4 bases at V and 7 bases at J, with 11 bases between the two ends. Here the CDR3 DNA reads TGTGCCAGCAGTGTCGAGGGAGAACAGCCCCAGCATTTT. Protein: CASSVEGEQPQHF.

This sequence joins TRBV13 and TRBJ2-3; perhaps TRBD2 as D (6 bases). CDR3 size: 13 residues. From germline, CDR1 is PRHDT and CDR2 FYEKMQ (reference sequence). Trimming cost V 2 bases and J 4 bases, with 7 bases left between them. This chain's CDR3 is CASSLRLADTQYF. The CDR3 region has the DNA TGTGCCAGCAGCTTAAGACTAGCAGATACGCAGTATTTT.

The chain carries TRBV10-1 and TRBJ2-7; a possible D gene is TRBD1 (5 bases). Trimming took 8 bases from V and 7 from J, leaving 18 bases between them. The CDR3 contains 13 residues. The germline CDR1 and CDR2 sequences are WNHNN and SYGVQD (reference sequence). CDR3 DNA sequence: TGCGCCAGCTCCGACAGCATGCTAGGAGAGCAGTACTTC. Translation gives CASSDSMLGEQYF.

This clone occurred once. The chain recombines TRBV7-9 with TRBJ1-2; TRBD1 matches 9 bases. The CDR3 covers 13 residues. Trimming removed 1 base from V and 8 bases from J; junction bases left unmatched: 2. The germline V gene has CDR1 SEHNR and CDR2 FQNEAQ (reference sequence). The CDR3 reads CASSLGGQGGYTF. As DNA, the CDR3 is TGTGCCAGCAGCTTAGGAGGACAGGGGGGCTACACCTTC.

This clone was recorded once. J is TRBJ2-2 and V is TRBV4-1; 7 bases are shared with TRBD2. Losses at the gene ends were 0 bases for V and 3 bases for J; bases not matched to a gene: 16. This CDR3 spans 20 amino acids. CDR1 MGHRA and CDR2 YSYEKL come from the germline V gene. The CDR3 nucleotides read TGCGCCAGCAGCCAAGACTTGGGCCCGGCTAGCGGACCTGACACCGGGGAGCTGTTTTTT. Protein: CASSQDLGPASGPDTGELFF.

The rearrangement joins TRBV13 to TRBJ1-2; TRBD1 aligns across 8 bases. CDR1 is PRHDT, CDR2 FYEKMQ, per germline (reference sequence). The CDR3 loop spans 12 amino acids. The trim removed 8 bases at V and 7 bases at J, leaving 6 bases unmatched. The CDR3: CASWTGRCGYTF. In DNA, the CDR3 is TGTGCCAGCTGGACAGGGAGATGTGGCTACACCTTC.

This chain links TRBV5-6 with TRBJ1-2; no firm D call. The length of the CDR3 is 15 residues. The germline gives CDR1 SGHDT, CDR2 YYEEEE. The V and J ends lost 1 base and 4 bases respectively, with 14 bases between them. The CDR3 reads CASSLLASIVYGYTF. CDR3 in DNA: TGTGCCAGCAGCTTGTTGGCCTCCATTGTCTATGGCTACACCTTC.